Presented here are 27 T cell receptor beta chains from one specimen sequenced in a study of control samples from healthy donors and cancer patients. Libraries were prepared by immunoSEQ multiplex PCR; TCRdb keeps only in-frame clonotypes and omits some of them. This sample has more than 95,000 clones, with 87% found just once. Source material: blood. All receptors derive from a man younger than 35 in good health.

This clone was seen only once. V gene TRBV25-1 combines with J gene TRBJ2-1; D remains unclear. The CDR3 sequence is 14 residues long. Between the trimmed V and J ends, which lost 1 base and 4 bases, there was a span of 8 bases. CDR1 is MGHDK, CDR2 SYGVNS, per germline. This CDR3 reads CASSELGIYNEQFF. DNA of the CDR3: TGTGCCAGCAGTGAATTGGGGATATACAATGAGCAGTTCTTC.

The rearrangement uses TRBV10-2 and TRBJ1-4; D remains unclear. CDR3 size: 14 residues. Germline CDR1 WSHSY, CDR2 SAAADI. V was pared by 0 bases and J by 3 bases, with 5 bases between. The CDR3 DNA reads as TGCGCCAGCAGTGAGTCAGGGTCTAATGAAAAACTGTTTTTT. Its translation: CASSESGSNEKLFF.

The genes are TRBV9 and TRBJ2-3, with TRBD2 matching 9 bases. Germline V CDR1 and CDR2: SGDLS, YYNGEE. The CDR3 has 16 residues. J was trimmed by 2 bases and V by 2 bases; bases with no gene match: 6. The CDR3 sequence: CASSVRTSETTDTQYF. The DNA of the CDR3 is TGTGCCAGCAGCGTGAGGACTAGCGAAACCACAGATACGCAGTATTTT.

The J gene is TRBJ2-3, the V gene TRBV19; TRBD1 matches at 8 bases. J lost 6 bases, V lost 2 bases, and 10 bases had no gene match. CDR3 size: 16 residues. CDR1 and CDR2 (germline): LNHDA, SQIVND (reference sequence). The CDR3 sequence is CASSISAGTGEDTQYF. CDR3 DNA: TGTGCCAGTAGTATATCCGCCGGGACAGGTGAGGATACGCAGTATTTT.

In nucleotides, the CDR3 is TGCGCCAGCAGCGACAGTCAAGATACGCAGTATTTT. Its translation is CASSDSQDTQYF. V usage is TRBV5-1 and J usage is TRBJ2-3; maybe TRBD1 (5 bases). V was trimmed by 4 bases and J by 5 bases, leaving 8 bases between them. Germline assignment: CDR1 SGHRS and CDR2 YFSETQ. This CDR3 region has 12 residues.

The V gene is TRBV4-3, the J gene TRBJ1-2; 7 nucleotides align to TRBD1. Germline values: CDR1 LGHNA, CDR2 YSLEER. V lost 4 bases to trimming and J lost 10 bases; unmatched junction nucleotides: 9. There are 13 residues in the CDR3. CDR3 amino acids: CASSPTGFLDYTF. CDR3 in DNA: TGCGCCAGCAGCCCGACAGGGTTTTTGGACTACACCTTC.

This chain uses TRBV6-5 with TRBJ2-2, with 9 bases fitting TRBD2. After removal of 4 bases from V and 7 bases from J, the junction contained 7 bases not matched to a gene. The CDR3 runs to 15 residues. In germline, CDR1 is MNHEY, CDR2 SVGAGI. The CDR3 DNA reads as TGTGCCAGCAGTTTTGGTAGCGGGAGTGGCGGGGAGCTGTTTTTT. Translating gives CASSFGSGSGGELFF.

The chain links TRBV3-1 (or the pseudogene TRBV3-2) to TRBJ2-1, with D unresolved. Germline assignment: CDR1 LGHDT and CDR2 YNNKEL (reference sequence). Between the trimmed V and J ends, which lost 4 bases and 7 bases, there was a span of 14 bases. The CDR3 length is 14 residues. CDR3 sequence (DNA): TGTGCCAGCAGCCCTGACCCTACTGTAAATGAGCAGTTCTTC. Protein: CASSPDPTVNEQFF.

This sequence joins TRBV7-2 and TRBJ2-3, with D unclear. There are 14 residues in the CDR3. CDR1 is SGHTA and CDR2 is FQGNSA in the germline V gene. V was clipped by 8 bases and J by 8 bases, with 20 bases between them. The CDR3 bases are TGTGCCAGCCAACCCGGAGTAGGTCAAGGTACGCAGTATTTT. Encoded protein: CASQPGVGQGTQYF. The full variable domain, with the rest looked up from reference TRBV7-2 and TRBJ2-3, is GAGVSQSPSNKVTEKGKDVELRCDPISGHTALYWYRQSLGQGLEFLIYFQGNSAPDKSGLPSDRFSAERTGGSVSTLTIQRTQQEDSAVYLCASQPGVGQGTQYFGPGTRLTVL.

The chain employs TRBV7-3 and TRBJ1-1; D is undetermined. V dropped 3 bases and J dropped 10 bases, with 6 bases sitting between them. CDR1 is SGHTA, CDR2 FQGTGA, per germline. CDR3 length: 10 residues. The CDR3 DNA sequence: TGTGCCAGCAGCTTTCGAGGAGCTTTCTTT. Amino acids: CASSFRGAFF.

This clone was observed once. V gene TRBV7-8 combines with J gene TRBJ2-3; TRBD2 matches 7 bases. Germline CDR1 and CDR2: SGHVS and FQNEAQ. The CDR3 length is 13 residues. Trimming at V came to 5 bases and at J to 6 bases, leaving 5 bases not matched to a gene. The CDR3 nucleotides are TGTGCCAGCAGCCAGCTGGGAGGGGATACGCAGTATTTT. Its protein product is CASSQLGGDTQYF. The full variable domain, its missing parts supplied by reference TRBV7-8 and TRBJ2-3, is GAGVSQSPRYKVAKRGQDVALRCDPISGHVSLFWYQQALGQGPEFLTYFQNEAQLDKSGLPSDRFFAERPEGSVSTLKIQRTQQEDSAVYLCASSQLGGDTQYFGPGTRLTVL.

The CDR3 here is CASSGTSGAYEQYF. The CDR3 nucleotides are TGTGCCAGCAGTGGGACTAGCGGAGCCTACGAGCAGTACTTC. The chain couples TRBV2 to TRBJ2-7, with 10 bases lining up with TRBD2. The CDR3 covers 14 residues. Trimming at V came to 4 bases and at J to 2 bases, leaving 2 bases not matched to a gene. CDR1 is SNHLY, CDR2 FYNNEI, per germline.

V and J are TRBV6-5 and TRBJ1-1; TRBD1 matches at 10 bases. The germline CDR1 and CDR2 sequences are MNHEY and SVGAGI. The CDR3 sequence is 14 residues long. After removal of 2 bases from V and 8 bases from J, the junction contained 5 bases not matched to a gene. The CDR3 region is CASSYDRGLSEAFF. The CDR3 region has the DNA TGTGCCAGCAGTTACGACAGGGGGCTATCGGAAGCTTTCTTT.

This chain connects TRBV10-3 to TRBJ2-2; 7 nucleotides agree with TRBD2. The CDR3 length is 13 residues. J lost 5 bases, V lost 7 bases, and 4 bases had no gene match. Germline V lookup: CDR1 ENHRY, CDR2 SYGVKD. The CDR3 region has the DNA TGTGCCATCAATAGCGGGCCTACCGGGGAGCTGTTTTTT. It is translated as CAINSGPTGELFF.

CDR3 in DNA: TGTGCCAGCACTAAACAGGGACAGTACGAGCAGTACTTC. Its protein is CASTKQGQYEQYF. The genes are TRBV25-1 and TRBJ2-7; 7 nucleotides align to TRBD1. Germline CDR1 and CDR2: MGHDK and SYGVNS. V lost 7 bases to trimming and J lost 4 bases; unmatched junction nucleotides: 7. There are 13 residues in the CDR3.

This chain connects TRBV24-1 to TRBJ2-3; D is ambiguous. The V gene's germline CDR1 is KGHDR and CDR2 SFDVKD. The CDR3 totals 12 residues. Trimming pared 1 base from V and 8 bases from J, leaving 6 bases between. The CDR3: CATSDFLGTQYF. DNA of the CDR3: TGTGCCACCAGTGATTTCCTTGGTACGCAGTATTTT.

The CDR3, as DNA: TGCAGCGCCGGAGTAGGGCCTGGAAACACCATATATTTT. This gives the protein CSAGVGPGNTIYF. The rearrangement uses TRBV29-1 and TRBJ1-3; no reliable D call. Germline-derived CDR1 and CDR2 are SQVTM and ANQGSEA. The germline V and J ends were trimmed by 7 bases and 2 bases, with 12 bases remaining between them. The CDR3 is 13 residues long.

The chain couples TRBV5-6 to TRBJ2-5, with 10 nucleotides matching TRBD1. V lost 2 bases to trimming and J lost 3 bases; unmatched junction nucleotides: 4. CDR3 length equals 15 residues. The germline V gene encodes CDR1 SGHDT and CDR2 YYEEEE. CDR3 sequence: CASSFGTGVEETQYF. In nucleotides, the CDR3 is TGTGCCAGCAGCTTCGGGACAGGGGTGGAAGAGACCCAGTACTTC.

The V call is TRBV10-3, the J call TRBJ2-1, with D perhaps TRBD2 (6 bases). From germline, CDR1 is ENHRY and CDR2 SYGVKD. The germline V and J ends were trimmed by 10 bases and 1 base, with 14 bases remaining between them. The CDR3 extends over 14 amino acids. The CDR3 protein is CATTLAASYNEQFF. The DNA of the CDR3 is TGTGCCACCACACTAGCAGCATCCTACAATGAGCAGTTCTTC.

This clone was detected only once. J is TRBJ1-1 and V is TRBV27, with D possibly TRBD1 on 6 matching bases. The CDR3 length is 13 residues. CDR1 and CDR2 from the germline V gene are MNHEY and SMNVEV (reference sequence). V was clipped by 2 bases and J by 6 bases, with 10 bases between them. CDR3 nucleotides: TGTGCCAGCAGTTTACAGGGGACTCCTGAAGCTTTCTTT. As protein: CASSLQGTPEAFF.

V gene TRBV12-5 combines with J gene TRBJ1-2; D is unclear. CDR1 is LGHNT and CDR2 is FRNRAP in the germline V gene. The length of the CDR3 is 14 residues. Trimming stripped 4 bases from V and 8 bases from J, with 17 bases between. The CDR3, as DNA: TGTGCTAGTGGTTCTCCACGGACCGGTGGGGGCTACACCTTC. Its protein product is CASGSPRTGGGYTF. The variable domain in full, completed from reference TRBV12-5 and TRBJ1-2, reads DARVTQTPRHKVTEMGQEVTMRCQPILGHNTVFWYRQTMMQGLELLAYFRNRAPLDDSGMPKDRFSAEMPDATLATLKIQPSEPRDSAVYFCASGSPRTGGGYTFGSGTRLTVV.

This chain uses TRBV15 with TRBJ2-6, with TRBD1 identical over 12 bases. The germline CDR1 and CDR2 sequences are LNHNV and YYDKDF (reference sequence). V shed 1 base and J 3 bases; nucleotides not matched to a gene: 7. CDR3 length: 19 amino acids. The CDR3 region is CATSRGRGQGARGANVLTF. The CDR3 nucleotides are TGTGCCACCAGCAGAGGCCGGGGACAGGGGGCGCGTGGGGCCAACGTCCTGACTTTC.

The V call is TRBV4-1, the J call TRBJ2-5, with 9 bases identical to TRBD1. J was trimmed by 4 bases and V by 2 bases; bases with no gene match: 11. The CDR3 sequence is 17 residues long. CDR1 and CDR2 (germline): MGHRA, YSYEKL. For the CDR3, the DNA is TGCGCCAGCAGCCAACCCCGGACAGGGGTAGGGGGAGAGACCCAGTACTTC. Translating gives CASSQPRTGVGGETQYF.

The CDR3 nucleotides are TGTGCCAGCAGCTTATTCGGGACGGTACAAGAGACCCAGTACTTC. It yields the protein CASSLFGTVQETQYF. The genes are TRBV11-2 and TRBJ2-5; D is tentatively TRBD1 or TRBD2 (5 bases each). Between the trimmed V and J ends, which lost 2 bases and 2 bases, there was a span of 12 bases. CDR3 length equals 15 residues. CDR1 is SGHAT and CDR2 is FQNNGV in the germline V gene.

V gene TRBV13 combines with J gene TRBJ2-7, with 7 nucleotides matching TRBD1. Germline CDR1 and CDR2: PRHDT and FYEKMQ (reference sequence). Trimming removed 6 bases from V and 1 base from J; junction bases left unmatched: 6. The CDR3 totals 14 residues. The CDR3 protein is CASRGQGESYEQYF. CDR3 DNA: TGTGCCAGCAGGGGGCAGGGGGAATCCTACGAGCAGTACTTC.

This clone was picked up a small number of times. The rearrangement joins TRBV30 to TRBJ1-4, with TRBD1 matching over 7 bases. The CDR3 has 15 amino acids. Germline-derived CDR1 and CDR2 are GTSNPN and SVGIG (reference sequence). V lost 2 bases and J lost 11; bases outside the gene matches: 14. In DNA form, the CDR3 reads TGTGCCTGGAGTTTCCCAGGGGGAGAGGTGAGGAAACTGTTTTTT. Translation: CAWSFPGGEVRKLFF.

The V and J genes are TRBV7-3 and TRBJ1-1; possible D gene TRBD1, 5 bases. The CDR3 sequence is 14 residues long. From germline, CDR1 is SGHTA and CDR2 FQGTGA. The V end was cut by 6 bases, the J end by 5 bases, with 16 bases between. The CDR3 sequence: CASSSGITGTEAFF. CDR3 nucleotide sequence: TGTGCCAGCAGTTCCGGGATAACAGGTACTGAAGCTTTCTTT.